Sequencing of this T cell receptor beta chain was carried out in a study of early T cells in non-severe SARS-CoV-2 infection. This clonotype was picked up many times. Germline loops: CDR1 LNHDA, CDR2 SQIVND (reference sequence). The CDR3 loop spans 13 amino acids. The V gene end was trimmed by 9 bases and the J gene end by 10 bases; junction bases not matched to a gene: 12. Tagging with unique molecular identifiers was applied to individual cDNA molecules. TCRdb itself ran the 5' RACE reads through MiXCR, one entry per CDR3 protein. The sample consists of 15,000 to 20,000 distinct CDR3 sequences, about 5.6% of them appearing once.

This TCR derives from an adult who was a healthcare worker with PCR-confirmed SARS-CoV-2 infection or an uninfected control (not recorded which). V usage is TRBV19 and J usage is TRBJ1-1; 9 bases agree with TRBD1. Sequencing was performed on whole blood, taken at baseline. CDR3 protein: CASGDRVFFVAFF. The CDR3 bases are TGTGCCAGCGGGGACAGGGTCTTTTTTGTAGCTTTCTTT.